This TCR beta chain originates from a study of monozygotic twins with inflammatory bowel disease. Study outcomes and limitations: Some repertoire variability may stem from patients' differing immunosuppressive treatments. People with IBD had fewer clonotypes in common with others than healthy twins did, especially with disease activity.

The CDR3 is made up of 16 amino acids. Germline-derived CDR1 and CDR2 are LGHNA and YSLEER. Notes on this clonotype: Its matching antigen is unknown.

Around 3,600 ng of total RNA went into each TCR library. UMIs were attached via template switching, each with a 6-nucleotide sample barcode. TCRdb reworked the 5' RACE reads into one entry per CDR3 protein, no DNA. In total, the table holds about 380,000 distinct CDR3 sequences. Material for sequencing was blood. This chain connects TRBV4-3 to TRBJ1-2; absent DNA, TCRdb's TRBD1 call cannot be checked. The sequence came from a human donor with ulcerative colitis or Crohn's disease, or a healthy co-twin of an affected twin (not recorded which). CDR3 protein: CASSPLGVPTNYGYTF.